These 32 T cell receptor beta chains were all obtained from the same sample, sequenced in a study of neurological immune-mediated disorders. TCRdb fed the 5' RACE reads into MiXCR, producing one record per CDR3 protein. The table lists under 80,000 distinct CDR3 sequences, less than 5.5% of them singletons. Sequencing was carried out using PBMCs. These TCRs come from a woman in her thirties with multiple sclerosis.

A few counts support this clonotype. The V gene is TRBV5-5, the J gene TRBJ1-3; D is unresolved. The CDR3 totals 16 residues. The germline gives CDR1 SGHKS, CDR2 YYEKEE (reference sequence). V gave up 0 bases and J gave up 0 bases, with 10 bases separating them. In DNA, the CDR3 is TGTGCCAGCAGCTTGGGGCTCGGAGGCTCTGGAAACACCATATATTTT. It is translated as CASSLGLGGSGNTIYF.

This clonotype was detected many times. The DNA of the CDR3 is TGTGCCGGCAAAAGGACGGCAGGGTCCTACGAGCAGTACTTC. Translated, it gives CAGKRTAGSYEQYF. This chain joins TRBV27 and TRBJ2-7, with D possibly matching TRBD1 (5 bases). CDR1 MNHEY and CDR2 SMNVEV come from the germline V gene (reference sequence). The ends were cut back, 11 bases at V and 1 base at J, with 18 bases in the middle. The CDR3 runs 14 residues.

This clonotype was observed many times. The chain links TRBV29-1 to TRBJ1-1, with TRBD1 identical over 7 bases. V lost 3 bases to trimming and J lost 4 bases; unmatched junction nucleotides: 8. CDR1 SQVTM and CDR2 ANQGSEA come from the germline V gene. CDR3 length: 14 residues. The CDR3 DNA reads as TGCAGCGTTGATCCTGGCGGGACAGCCACTGAAGCTTTCTTT. Protein sequence: CSVDPGGTATEAFF.

There are many counts of this clonotype. The junction does not match germline at one end; this may be a read error. The chain recombines TRBV5-1 with TRBJ2-7; perhaps D is TRBD1 or TRBD2 (7 bases each). This CDR3 has 13 amino acids. The germline gives CDR1 SGHRS, CDR2 YFSETQ. The CDR3: CASSSTGDYEQYF. The CDR3 DNA reads TGCGCCAGCAGCTCAACAGGGGACTACGAGCAGTATTTC.

This clonotype was seen many times. This chain connects TRBV7-9 to TRBJ2-2, with 7 bases aligning to TRBD1. The ends lost 11 bases at V and 0 bases at J; junction bases unmatched: 9. The CDR3 extends over 15 amino acids. Germline V CDR1 and CDR2: SEHNR, FQNEAQ (reference sequence). The DNA for the CDR3 is TGTGCCGAAGGGGGCAGAGCCCCGAACACCGGGGAGCTGTTTTTT. It encodes CAEGGRAPNTGELFF.

The rearrangement uses TRBV6-7 and TRBJ2-7; tentative D call: TRBD1 (6 bases). TRBV6-7 is an open reading frame, and its role is uncertain. Trimming shortened V by 4 bases and J by 1 base, and 17 bases separated the two germline ends. The CDR3 sequence is 16 residues long. The DNA for the CDR3 is TGTGCCAGCAGTTTTTACCAGGGACACCAATCCTACGAGCAGTACTTC. It codes for CASSFYQGHQSYEQYF.

This clonotype has only a few counts. This chain connects TRBV12-3 or TRBV12-4 to TRBJ1-1; D call uncertain. This CDR3 has 12 amino acids. Trimming took 4 bases from V and 4 from J, leaving 7 bases between them. The CDR3 region has the DNA TGTGCCAGCAGTTGGCTAAGCACTGAAGCTTTCTTT. This gives the protein CASSWLSTEAFF.

This clonotype appeared many times. This rearrangement joins TRBV12-3 or TRBV12-4 to TRBJ1-1, with TRBD1 identical over 8 bases. V gave up 1 base and J gave up 4 bases; unmatched junction bases: 5. The CDR3 loop spans 15 amino acids. CDR3 sequence (DNA): TGTGCCAGCAGTTTAGATTGGCAGGGGGCCACTGAAGCTTTCTTT. Its translation is CASSLDWQGATEAFF.

This clonotype was counted many times. This rearrangement joins TRBV20-1 to TRBJ2-1, with a weak D call TRBD2 (5 bases). The germline V gene has CDR1 DFQATT and CDR2 SNEGSKA (reference sequence). This CDR3 comprises 14 residues. Deletions cut 6 bases from V and 0 bases from J, with 12 bases between. CDR3 nucleotides: TGCAGTGCCAACGATGGGAGCTCCTACAATGAGCAGTTCTTC. Protein product: CSANDGSSYNEQFF.

This clonotype was seen a handful of times. Possible read error: a much larger clone is one base away. This chain uses TRBV28 with TRBJ2-7; D not resolved. Germline V lookup: CDR1 MDHEN, CDR2 SYDVKM. Trimming cost V 5 bases and J 4 bases, with 15 bases left between them. The CDR3 covers 14 residues. CDR3 protein: CASSLMERLYEQYF. CDR3 DNA: TGTGCCAGCAGTCTTATGGAAAGACTGTACGAGCAGTACTTC.

This clonotype was observed many times. The rearrangement uses TRBV3-1 and TRBJ2-3; D not resolved. The CDR3 contains 14 residues. Trimming stripped 2 bases from V and 2 bases from J, with 8 bases between. Germline V gene sequence: CDR1 LGHDT, CDR2 YNNKEL (reference sequence). The CDR3 coding sequence is TGTGCCAGCAGCCAAAGGGTAGACACAGATACGCAGTATTTT. Residues: CASSQRVDTDTQYF.

V is TRBV7-9 and J is TRBJ2-6; D gene ambiguous. V was clipped by 5 bases and J by 5 bases, with 16 bases between them. Germline CDR1 and CDR2: SEHNR and FQNEAQ (reference sequence). This CDR3 has 16 residues. The CDR3 spells CASSPLVDPWANVLTF. The CDR3 DNA is TGTGCCAGCAGCCCCCTTGTAGACCCCTGGGCCAACGTCCTGACTTTC.

This clonotype came up many times. V is TRBV7-2 and J is TRBJ1-4; D is undetermined. The V and J ends lost 1 base and 8 bases respectively, with 8 bases between them. Germline V gene data show CDR1 as SGHTA and CDR2 as FQGNSA. The CDR3 sequence is 13 residues long. In nucleotides, the CDR3 is TGTGCCAGCAGCTTAGACTTAGGGGAAAAACTGTTTTTT. Residues: CASSLDLGEKLFF. Together with reference TRBV7-2 and TRBJ1-4, the CDR3 gives the full variable domain: GAGVSQSPSNKVTEKGKDVELRCDPISGHTALYWYRQSLGQGLEFLIYFQGNSAPDKSGLPSDRFSAERTGGSVSTLTIQRTQQEDSAVYLCASSLDLGEKLFFGSGTQLSVL.

This clonotype occurred many times. The rearrangement joins TRBV4-2 to TRBJ2-2; no firm D call. V was cut by 1 base and J by 3 bases, with 12 bases left in between. CDR1 and CDR2 from the germline V gene are LGHNA and YNFKEQ. The CDR3 consists of 16 residues. CDR3 sequence (DNA): TGTGCCAGCAGCCAAGTTCCTCAGGAACACACCGGGGAGCTGTTTTTT. The encoded protein is CASSQVPQEHTGELFF.

This clonotype was detected ten times or more. V usage is TRBV6-5 and J usage is TRBJ2-3; the D gene is possibly TRBD2 (6 bases). There are 17 residues in the CDR3. The V gene's germline CDR1 is MNHEY and CDR2 SVGAGI. The ends were cut back, 4 bases at V and 3 bases at J, with 20 bases in the middle. In nucleotides, the CDR3 is TGTGCCAGCAGTTCCCGGGACTCGCGCCTGGGGACAGATACGCAGTATTTT. Protein: CASSSRDSRLGTDTQYF.

This clonotype has at least ten counts. The chain uses TRBV12-3 or TRBV12-4 and TRBJ2-3; TRBD1 is a possible D gene (5 bases). This CDR3 has 16 residues. The germline V and J ends were trimmed by 1 base and 3 bases, with 14 bases remaining between them. This CDR3 is CASSLGVGPGTDTQYF. CDR3 DNA: TGTGCCAGCAGTTTAGGGGTGGGGCCAGGAACAGATACGCAGTATTTT.

By sample share, this clonotype is medium-sized. The V gene is TRBV20-1, the J gene TRBJ2-4; 7 bases agree with TRBD1. Germline V gene lookup returns CDR1 DFQATT and CDR2 SNEGSKA (reference sequence). V dropped 6 bases and J dropped 8; count of bases not matched to a gene: 10. The CDR3 runs 13 residues. The CDR3 DNA sequence: TGCAGTGCGAAAGACAGGGTCGCGTACATTCAGTACTTC. As protein: CSAKDRVAYIQYF.

This clonotype showed up many times. The chain recombines TRBV10-3 with TRBJ1-1, with TRBD1 matching over 9 bases. The V and J ends lost 6 bases and 0 bases, in that order; junction bases with no gene match: 8. This CDR3 is built from 16 residues. The germline V gene encodes CDR1 ENHRY and CDR2 SYGVKD. The CDR3 spells CAIRTGTGSLNTEAFF. CDR3 DNA sequence: TGTGCCATCAGGACCGGGACAGGGTCCTTGAACACTGAAGCTTTCTTT.

This clonotype was seen many times. Here the CDR3 reads CAISESDVAAKNIQYF. The DNA of the CDR3 is TGTGCCATCAGTGAGTCAGACGTCGCAGCCAAAAACATTCAGTACTTC. The chain employs TRBV10-3 and TRBJ2-4, with D unresolved. CDR3 size: 16 residues. With 0 bases removed from V and 0 bases from J, the gap between germline ends came to 9 bases. The V gene's germline CDR1 is ENHRY and CDR2 SYGVKD.

Ten or more counts support this clonotype. The gene calls are TRBV5-5 and TRBJ2-7; the D is unclear. In germline, CDR1 is SGHKS, CDR2 YYEKEE (reference sequence). V was pared by 0 bases and J by 3 bases, with 7 bases between. This CDR3 spans 13 amino acids. The CDR3 region is CASSLDEYYEQYF. CDR3 bases: TGTGCCAGCAGCTTGGACGAGTACTACGAGCAGTACTTC.

This clonotype has at least ten counts. The V call is TRBV10-2, the J call TRBJ1-4; no firm D call. Trimming stripped 0 bases from V and 5 bases from J, with 13 bases between. This CDR3 comprises 16 residues. The germline V gene encodes CDR1 WSHSY and CDR2 SAAADI. CDR3 DNA: TGCGCCAGCAGTGAGTCGACGGCGGGCGTCAATGAAAAACTGTTTTTT. Translation: CASSESTAGVNEKLFF.

The table lists this clonotype with a few counts. A read error may produce the germline difference seen at one junction end. The V and J genes are TRBV5-1 and TRBJ1-6; D call uncertain. The germline gives CDR1 SGHRS, CDR2 YFSETQ. CDR3 length: 13 residues. Here the CDR3 DNA reads TGCGCCAGCAGAGTTGACGAATATTCACCCCTCAACTTT. This sequence encodes CASRVDEYSPLNF.

This clonotype was seen a handful of times. The V call is TRBV5-1, the J call TRBJ2-3, with TRBD2 matching 11 bases. V was pared by 0 bases and J by 2 bases, with 8 bases of the junction left unmatched. This CDR3 has 18 amino acids. Germline assignment: CDR1 SGHRS and CDR2 YFSETQ. The CDR3 sequence is CASSLALAGGLSTDTQYF. In DNA form, the CDR3 reads TGCGCCAGCAGCTTGGCGCTAGCGGGGGGTCTTTCCACAGATACGCAGTATTTT.

This clonotype was observed at least ten times. The chain recombines TRBV5-1 with TRBJ1-2; 9 nucleotides agree with TRBD1. Germline V CDR1 and CDR2: SGHRS, YFSETQ. CDR3 length: 17 residues. The J segment lost 0 bases and the V segment lost 0 bases, leaving 6 bases of the junction unmatched. The CDR3 sequence is CASSLETTGGSNYGYTF. The CDR3 coding sequence is TGCGCCAGCAGCTTGGAGACCACAGGGGGCTCTAACTATGGCTACACCTTC.

This clonotype has ten or more counts. V and J are TRBV10-3 and TRBJ1-6; 8 bases align to TRBD1. CDR1 and CDR2 from the germline V gene are ENHRY and SYGVKD. V lost 5 bases to trimming and J lost 9 bases; unmatched junction nucleotides: 9. The CDR3 extends over 15 amino acids. The CDR3 loop is CAISSDRAALSPLHF. Here the CDR3 DNA reads TGTGCCATCAGTTCGGACAGGGCAGCTCTTTCACCCCTCCACTTT.

The chain couples TRBV3-1 to TRBJ2-7; D possibly corresponds to TRBD1 (5 bases). The germline V and J ends were trimmed by 10 bases and 0 bases, with 13 bases remaining between them. The CDR3 has 13 residues. Germline CDR1 is LGHDT and CDR2 is YNNKEL (reference sequence). CDR3 amino acids: CATAPRDSYEQYF. CDR3 in DNA: TGTGCCACCGCGCCCAGGGACTCCTACGAGCAGTACTTC.

The sample holds many counts of this clonotype. The J gene is TRBJ2-2, the V gene TRBV29-1; no reliable D call. Germline V CDR1 and CDR2: SQVTM, ANQGSEA. This CDR3 has 14 amino acids. Trimming shortened V by 5 bases and J by 1 base, and 11 bases separated the two germline ends. The chain's CDR3 is CSVRSWGNTGELFF. The CDR3 nucleotides read TGCAGCGTTAGGTCGTGGGGGAACACCGGGGAGCTGTTTTTT.

This clonotype was detected only a few times. A much bigger clone sits one base away, suggesting this may be a read error. The chain uses TRBV5-1 and TRBJ1-1, with D unresolved. Between the trimmed V and J ends, which lost 0 bases and 0 bases, there was a span of 6 bases. The CDR3 spans 14 residues. The germline V gene has CDR1 SGHRS and CDR2 YFSETQ. CDR3 nucleotide sequence: TGCGCCAGCAGCTTGGGGAATTTGAACACTGAAGCTTTCTTT. Residues: CASSLGNLNTEAFF.

This clonotype was picked up many times. This rearrangement joins TRBV7-2 to TRBJ1-2; weak D call: TRBD1 (6 bases). Germline V gives CDR1 SGHTA, CDR2 FQGNSA. The V end lost 1 base, the J end lost 8 bases, and 14 bases lay between the germline ends. The CDR3 has 14 amino acids. CDR3 region: CASSLGHGGPGYTF. CDR3 DNA: TGTGCCAGCAGCTTAGGTCATGGGGGCCCGGGCTACACCTTC.

At least ten counts were recorded for this clonotype. The chain links TRBV12-3 or TRBV12-4 to TRBJ2-5; 13 nucleotides align to TRBD2. V was clipped by 4 bases and J by 4 bases; unmatched bases: 6. The CDR3 spans 16 residues. As DNA, the CDR3 is TGTGCCAGCAGTTCTGGGACTAGCGGGGAGCTAGAGACCCAGTACTTC. Translated: CASSSGTSGELETQYF.

Notes on this clonotype: The conserved phenylalanine or tryptophan is not found at the CDR3 terminus, so this likely reflects a read error. The chain joins TRBV3-1 to TRBJ2-5, with D unresolved. The CDR3 totals 11 residues. The V gene's germline CDR1 is LGHDT and CDR2 YNNKEL (reference sequence). V was clipped by 2 bases and J by 5 bases, with 3 bases between them. This chain's CDR3 is CASSQWETQYN. The CDR3 DNA follows: TGTGCCAGCAGCCAATGGGAGACCCAGTACAAC.

This clonotype was seen more than once but under ten times. J is TRBJ2-7 and V is TRBV5-1; TRBD1 matches at 8 bases. J gave up 4 bases and V 3 bases, and 6 bases lay outside the gene matches. This CDR3 region has 14 residues. In germline, CDR1 is SGHRS, CDR2 YFSETQ. CDR3 amino acids: CASSSQDRVYEQYF. The CDR3 region has the DNA TGCGCCAGCAGCTCCCAGGACAGGGTGTACGAGCAGTACTTC.